The clone carrying this T cell receptor delta chain was detected many times. The TCRdb protein, from a much larger clone, departs from this DNA's translation at residue 11, likely by read error; the protein shown derives from the DNA. The data belong to a study of γδ T cells in repeated Plasmodium falciparum infection. Study summary: Donors were malaria-exposed Malian children or age- and gender-matched Australian children. Over about 600 days, donors received four mosquito-bite P. falciparum NF54 infections.

Bulk repertoires came from Vgamma9/Vdelta2+ or Vdelta2-negative gammadelta T cells flow-sorted from PBMC. Germline V gives CDR1 GEAIGNYY, CDR2 EKD. Between the trimmed V and J ends, which lost 1 base and 1 base, there was a span of 18 bases. This CDR3 contains 17 residues. TCRdb reprocessed the multiplex PCR reads using CATT. Of around 46,000 delta-chain clones detected, 1.6% appear once; the ten largest clones hold about 8.3%. The source is a pool of human donors (malaria-infected and uninfected, not separated). The chain employs TRDV2 and TRDJ1; a possible D gene is TRDD3 (6 bases). The J gene is absent in TCRdb and was assigned here via DNA matching to germline. Input material: gamma-delta T cells from blood. Here the CDR3 reads CACDTVGMGVSTDKLIF. The CDR3, as DNA: TGTGCCTGTGACACAGTAGGAATGGGGGTTAGCACCGATAAACTCATCTTT.